These T cell receptor beta chains were read from a single sample in a study of blood T cell repertoires in COVID-19. The method was immunoSEQ multiplex PCR; TCRdb's version includes in-frame clones alone and lacks a portion of them. The repertoire holds some 97,000 clones, with 88% as singletons. Source material: peripheral blood. The source is an older woman with acute or convalescent COVID-19. The CDR3 runs from the conserved cysteine through the conserved F or W. D genes are given only for firm matches. The size entry is marked missing in some rows and otherwise reads once, few, many or a size class.

TRBV5-1	TRBJ2-3	TRBD2	-	CASSFLAGNTDTQYF	TGCGCCAGCAGCTTTCTAGCGGGAAACACAGATACGCAGTATTTT
TRBV6-1	TRBJ1-6	-	-	CASSEFPPGSPLHF	TGTGCCAGCAGTGAATTCCCCCCGGGTTCACCCCTCCACTTT
TRBV18	TRBJ1-4	-	-	CASASGVTNEKLFF	TGTGCCAGCGCCTCAGGGGTTACTAATGAAAAACTGTTTTTT
TRBV6-5	TRBJ1-5	-	-	CASRPLGGDGPQHF	TGTGCCAGCAGACCCCTCGGGGGGGATGGGCCCCAGCATTTT
TRBV7-9	TRBJ2-3	TRBD2	few	CASSWREGPDTQYF	TGTGCCAGCAGCTGGCGGGAGGGCCCCGATACGCAGTATTTT
TRBV7-8	TRBJ2-4	-	-	CASSLALEGRGNIQYF	TGTGCCAGCAGCTTAGCGCTAGAGGGGCGGGGAAACATTCAGTACTTC
TRBV5-1	TRBJ1-2	TRBD1	once	CASSSRQGDGYTF	TGCGCCAGCAGCTCCCGACAGGGCGATGGCTACACCTTC
TRBV5-5	TRBJ2-3	TRBD2	once	CASSPLAGVLDTQYF	TGTGCCAGCAGCCCCCTGGCGGGAGTGTTGGATACGCAGTATTTT
TRBV2	TRBJ1-1	-	few	CASSPGGVSNTEAFF	TGTGCCAGCAGTCCCGGCGGGGTTTCGAACACTGAAGCTTTCTTT
TRBV27	TRBJ2-1	-	once	CASSLSYLGDEQFF	TGTGCCAGCAGTTTATCCTACCTAGGGGATGAGCAGTTCTTC
TRBV6-5	TRBJ2-5	TRBD1	-	CASSRRQGQETQYF	TGTGCCAGCAGCCGCCGACAGGGGCAAGAGACCCAGTACTTC
TRBV4-2	TRBJ1-5	-	once	CASSQVWQPRGVSNQPQHF	TGTGCCAGCAGCCAAGTTTGGCAACCCCGGGGGGTAAGCAATCAGCCCCAGCATTTT
TRBV27	TRBJ2-1	TRBD2	-	CASQREGLGNEQFF	TGTGCCAGCCAGCGGGAGGGCCTCGGGAATGAGCAGTTCTTC
TRBV7-3	TRBJ1-5	TRBD1	-	CASSADRDQPQHF	TGTGCCAGCAGCGCCGACAGGGATCAGCCCCAGCATTTT
TRBV30	TRBJ2-5	TRBD2	-	CAGTIAGPQETQYF	TGTGCCGGAACCATAGCGGGACCACAAGAGACCCAGTACTTC
TRBV2	TRBJ2-5	-	once	CASSAQGLQETQYF	TGTGCCAGCAGTGCCCAGGGTCTCCAAGAGACCCAGTACTTC
TRBV6-5	TRBJ2-7	-	once	CASSYSRVEREQYF	TGTGCCAGCAGTTACTCGAGAGTAGAGCGCGAGCAGTACTTC
TRBV28	TRBJ1-1	-	once	CASSLNEPHEAFF	TGTGCCAGCAGCCTCAACGAGCCCCACGAAGCTTTCTTT
TRBV20-1	TRBJ2-1	TRBD2	-	CSASAFSGSYNEQFF	TGCAGTGCCAGTGCATTTAGCGGGAGTTATAATGAGCAGTTCTTC
TRBV11-1	TRBJ2-1	-	-	CASSPLEGLAYNEQFF	TGTGCCAGCAGCCCCCTAGAGGGTCTGGCCTACAATGAGCAGTTCTTC
TRBV10-3	TRBJ2-3	-	-	CAHHPVYF	TGTGCCCACCACCCGGTGTATTTT
TRBV2	TRBJ2-4	-	-	CASSEDSIQYF	TGTGCCAGCAGTGAAGACAGCATTCAGTACTTC
TRBV5-1	TRBJ1-1	-	few	CASSFLRGAGTEAFF	TGCGCCAGCAGCTTCCTTCGAGGAGCCGGTACTGAAGCTTTCTTT
TRBV10-3	TRBJ2-3	TRBD2	once	CAISESRTSGKTTDTQYF	TGTGCCATCAGTGAGTCTCGGACTAGCGGGAAGACCACAGATACGCAGTATTTT
TRBV19	TRBJ2-7	TRBD2	-	CASSSSGRGEQYF	TGTGCCAGTAGTTCTAGCGGGAGGGGCGAGCAGTACTTC